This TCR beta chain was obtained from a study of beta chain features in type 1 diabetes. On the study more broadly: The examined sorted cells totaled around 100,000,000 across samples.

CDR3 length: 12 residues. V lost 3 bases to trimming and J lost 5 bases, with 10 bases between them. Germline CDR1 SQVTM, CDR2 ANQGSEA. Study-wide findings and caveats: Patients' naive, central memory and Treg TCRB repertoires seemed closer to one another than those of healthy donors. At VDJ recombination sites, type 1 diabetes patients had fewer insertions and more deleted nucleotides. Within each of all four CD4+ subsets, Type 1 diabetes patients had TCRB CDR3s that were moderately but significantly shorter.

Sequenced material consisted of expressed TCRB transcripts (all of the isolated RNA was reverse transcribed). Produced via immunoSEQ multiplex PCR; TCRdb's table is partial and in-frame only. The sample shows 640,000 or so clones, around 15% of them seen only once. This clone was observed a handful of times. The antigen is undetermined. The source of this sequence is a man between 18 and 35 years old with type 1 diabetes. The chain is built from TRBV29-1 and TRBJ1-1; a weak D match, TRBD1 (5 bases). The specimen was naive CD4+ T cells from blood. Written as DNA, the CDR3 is TGCAGCGTTGATCAGGGAAGTACTGAAGCTTTCTTT. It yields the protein CSVDQGSTEAFF.